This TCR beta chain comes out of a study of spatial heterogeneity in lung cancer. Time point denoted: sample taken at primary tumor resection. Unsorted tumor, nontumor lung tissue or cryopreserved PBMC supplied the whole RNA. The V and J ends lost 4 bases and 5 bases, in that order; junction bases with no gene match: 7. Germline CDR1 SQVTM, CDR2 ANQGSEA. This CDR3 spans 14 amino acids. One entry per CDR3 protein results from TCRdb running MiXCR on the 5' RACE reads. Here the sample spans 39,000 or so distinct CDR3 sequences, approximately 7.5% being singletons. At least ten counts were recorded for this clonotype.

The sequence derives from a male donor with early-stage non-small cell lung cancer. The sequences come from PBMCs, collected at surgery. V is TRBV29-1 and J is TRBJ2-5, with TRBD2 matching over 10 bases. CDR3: CSVVIGSGGETQYF. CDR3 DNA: TGCAGCGTTGTGATTGGTAGCGGGGGGGAGACCCAGTACTTC.